The 10 T cell receptor beta chains below all came from one sample that was sequenced in a study of chemoradiotherapy in HPV16-positive cancers. The repertoire was sequenced with immunoSEQ multiplex PCR; TCRdb's copy has only in-frame clones and lacks some. This table holds about 5,800 clones, more than 70% found once. The specimen was collected from a patient who underwent chemoradiotherapy. All receptors derive from a human donor with HPV-associated anogenital cancer.

The table lists this clone with a count of one. V usage is TRBV7-9 and J usage is TRBJ2-3; D may be TRBD1 or TRBD2 (5 bases each). The germline V gene has CDR1 SEHNR and CDR2 FQNEAQ (reference sequence). The CDR3 consists of 16 residues. V lost 4 bases and J 1 base, leaving 15 bases between the germline ends. DNA for the CDR3: TGTGCCAGCAGCTCCTCGGGGCGGGCTCGCACAGATACGCAGTATTTT. Protein: CASSSSGRARTDTQYF.

This sequence joins TRBV4-1 and TRBJ1-2, with D hard to call. The germline V gene encodes CDR1 MGHRA and CDR2 YSYEKL. The CDR3 contains 14 residues. V gave up 0 bases and J gave up 4 bases, with 9 bases separating them. CDR3 coding DNA: TGCGCCAGCAGCCAAGATTTCGGGAGCTATGGCTACACCTTC. Translation gives CASSQDFGSYGYTF.

This chain joins TRBV6-5 and TRBJ2-1; D not resolved. Trimming stripped 5 bases from V and 7 bases from J, with 15 bases between. Germline CDR1 is MNHEY and CDR2 is SVGAGI. The CDR3 runs 14 residues. The CDR3 DNA sequence: TGTGCCAGCAGTGCGCCCCCCCTCGGTAATGAGCAGTTCTTC. This sequence encodes CASSAPPLGNEQFF.

This chain connects TRBV30 to TRBJ2-5; 9 bases line up with TRBD2. V lost 3 bases to trimming and J lost 6 bases; unmatched junction nucleotides: 11. The CDR3 contains 15 residues. Germline V lookup: CDR1 GTSNPN, CDR2 SVGIG (reference sequence). The CDR3 region has the DNA TGTGCCTGGAGCTGGGGGGTAGCGGGGGTAAAGACCCAGTACTTC. Amino acids: CAWSWGVAGVKTQYF.

The chain has TRBV9 and TRBJ1-6; D uncertain. The germline CDR1 and CDR2 sequences are SGDLS and YYNGEE. V shed 3 bases and J shed 6 bases, with 7 bases lying between them. The CDR3 runs 13 residues. The DNA of the CDR3 is TGTGCCAGCAGCGGGGAATTTAATTCACCCCTCCACTTT. Translation: CASSGEFNSPLHF. Full variable domain (remainder filled in from reference TRBV9 and TRBJ1-6): DSGVTQTPKHLITATGQRVTLRCSPRSGDLSVYWYQQSLDQGLQFLIQYYNGEERAKGNILERFSAQQFPDLHSELNLSSLELGDSALYFCASSGEFNSPLHFGNGTRLTVT.

The chain carries TRBV5-1 and TRBJ1-1; TRBD1 might be the D (5 bases). Trimming removed 3 bases from V and 1 base from J, with 7 bases in between. The CDR3 totals 13 residues. Germline V gene lookup returns CDR1 SGHRS and CDR2 YFSETQ. The DNA for the CDR3 is TGCGCCAGCAGCTCTGGACAGAACACTGAAGCTTTCTTT. It is translated as CASSSGQNTEAFF.

This clone was counted only a few times. The CDR3 bases are TGTGCCAGCAGCCCACAGGGGGCGTGGAACAATGAGCAGTTCTTC. Translation gives CASSPQGAWNNEQFF. The chain joins TRBV6-5 to TRBJ2-1; 9 bases agree with TRBD1. The CDR3 has 15 residues. Per germline, CDR1 MNHEY and CDR2 SVGAGI. Unmatched junction bases numbered 8, after V lost 6 bases and J lost 5 bases.

The chain uses TRBV19 and TRBJ2-1; 13 nucleotides match TRBD2. Germline CDR1 is LNHDA and CDR2 is SQIVND (reference sequence). The V and J ends lost 6 bases and 8 bases, in that order; junction bases with no gene match: 7. This CDR3 has 15 residues. The CDR3 DNA sequence: TGTGCCAGTAGACTACTAGCGGGAGGGCCGGATGAGCAGTTCTTC. Translating it yields CASRLLAGGPDEQFF.

The genes are TRBV9 and TRBJ1-2; D is unclear. V lost 0 bases to trimming and J lost 0 bases, with 12 bases between them. The germline V gene encodes CDR1 SGDLS and CDR2 YYNGEE. This CDR3 has 16 residues. CDR3 sequence reads: CASSVGGSVTNYGYTF. The CDR3 nucleotides read TGTGCCAGCAGCGTAGGGGGAAGCGTGACTAACTATGGCTACACCTTC. Combining the CDR3 with reference TRBV9 and TRBJ1-2 gives the whole variable domain DSGVTQTPKHLITATGQRVTLRCSPRSGDLSVYWYQQSLDQGLQFLIQYYNGEERAKGNILERFSAQQFPDLHSELNLSSLELGDSALYFCASSVGGSVTNYGYTFGSGTRLTVV.

In the case of this clone: Other DNA sequences in the sample encode the same CDR3. CDR3 sequence (DNA): TGTGCCAGCAGGCCGGACCTGATGGGGGATACGCAGTATTTT. Residues: CASRPDLMGDTQYF. This chain joins TRBV7-9 and TRBJ2-3; D is undetermined. With 6 bases removed from V and 6 bases from J, the gap between germline ends came to 16 bases. The CDR3 is made up of 14 amino acids. Germline CDR1 reads SEHNR; CDR2 reads FQNEAQ (reference sequence). Combining the CDR3 with reference TRBV7-9 and TRBJ2-3 gives the whole variable domain DTGVSQNPRHKITKRGQNVTFRCDPISEHNRLYWYRQTLGQGPEFLTYFQNEAQLEKSRLLSDRFSAERPKGSFSTLEIQRTEQGDSAMYLCASRPDLMGDTQYFGPGTRLTVL.